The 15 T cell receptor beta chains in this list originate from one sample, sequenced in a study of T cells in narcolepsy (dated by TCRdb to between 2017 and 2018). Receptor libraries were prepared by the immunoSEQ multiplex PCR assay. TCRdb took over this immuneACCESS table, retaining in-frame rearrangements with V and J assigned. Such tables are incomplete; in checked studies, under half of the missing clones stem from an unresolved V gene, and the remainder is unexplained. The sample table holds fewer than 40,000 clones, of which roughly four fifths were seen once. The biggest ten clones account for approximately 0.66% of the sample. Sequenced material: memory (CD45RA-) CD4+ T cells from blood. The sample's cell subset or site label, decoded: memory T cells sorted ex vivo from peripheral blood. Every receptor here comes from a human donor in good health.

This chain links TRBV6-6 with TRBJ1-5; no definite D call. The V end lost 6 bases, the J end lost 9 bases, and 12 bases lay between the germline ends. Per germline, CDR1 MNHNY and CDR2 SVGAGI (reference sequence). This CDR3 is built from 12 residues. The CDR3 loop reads CASRRGGWPQHF. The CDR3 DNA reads TGTGCCAGCAGACGGGGAGGTTGGCCCCAGCATTTT.

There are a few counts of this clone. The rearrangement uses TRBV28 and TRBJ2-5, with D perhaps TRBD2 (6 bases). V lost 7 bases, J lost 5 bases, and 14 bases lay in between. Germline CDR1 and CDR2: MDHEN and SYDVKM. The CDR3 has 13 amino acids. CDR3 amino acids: CASTWGDLETQYF. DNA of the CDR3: TGTGCCAGCACCTGGGGGGATCTGGAGACCCAGTACTTC.

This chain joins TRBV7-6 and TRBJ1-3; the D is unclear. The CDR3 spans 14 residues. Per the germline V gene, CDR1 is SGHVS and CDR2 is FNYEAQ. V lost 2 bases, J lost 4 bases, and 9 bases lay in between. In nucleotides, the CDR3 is TGTGCCAGCAGCTTAACGGTGTCCGGAAACACCATATATTTT. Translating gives CASSLTVSGNTIYF.

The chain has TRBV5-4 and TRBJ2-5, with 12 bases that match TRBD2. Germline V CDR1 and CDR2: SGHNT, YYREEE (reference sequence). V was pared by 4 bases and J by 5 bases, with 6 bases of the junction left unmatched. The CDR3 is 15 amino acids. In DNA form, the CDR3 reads TGTGCCAGCAGCCTTCTAGCGGGGGGGCAGGAGACCCAGTACTTC. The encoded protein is CASSLLAGGQETQYF.

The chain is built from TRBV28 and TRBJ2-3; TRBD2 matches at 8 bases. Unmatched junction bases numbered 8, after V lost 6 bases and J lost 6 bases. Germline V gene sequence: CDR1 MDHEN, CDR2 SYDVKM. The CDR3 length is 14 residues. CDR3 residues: CASSGGALTDTQYF. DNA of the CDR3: TGTGCCAGCAGCGGGGGGGCTTTAACGGATACGCAGTATTTT.

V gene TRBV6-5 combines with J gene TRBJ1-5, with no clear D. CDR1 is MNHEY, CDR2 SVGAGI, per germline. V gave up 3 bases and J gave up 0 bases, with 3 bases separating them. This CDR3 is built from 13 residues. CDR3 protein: CASSYNSNQPQHF. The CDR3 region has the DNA TGTGCCAGCAGTTATAATAGCAATCAGCCCCAGCATTTT.

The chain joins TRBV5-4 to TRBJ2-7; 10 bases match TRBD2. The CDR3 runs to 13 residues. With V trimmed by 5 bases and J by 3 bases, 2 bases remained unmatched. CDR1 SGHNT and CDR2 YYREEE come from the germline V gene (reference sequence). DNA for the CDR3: TGTGCCAGCAGTAGCGGGGGGAACTACGAGCAGTACTTC. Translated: CASSSGGNYEQYF. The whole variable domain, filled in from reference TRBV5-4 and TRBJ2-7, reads ETGVTQSPTHLIKTRGQQVTLRCSSQSGHNTVSWYQQALGQGPQFIFQYYREEENGRGNFPPRFSGLQFPNYSSELNVNALELDDSALYLCASSSGGNYEQYFGPGTRLTVT.

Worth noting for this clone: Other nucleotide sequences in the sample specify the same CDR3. CDR3 sequence: CASSLQIQLALETQYF. CDR3 sequence (DNA): TGTGCCAGCAGCTTACAAATTCAGTTAGCGTTGGAGACCCAGTACTTC. The V and J genes are TRBV5-6 and TRBJ2-5, with D tentatively TRBD2 (5 bases). Trimming pared 2 bases from V and 5 bases from J, leaving 19 bases between. The CDR3 has 16 residues. Germline assignment: CDR1 SGHDT and CDR2 YYEEEE.

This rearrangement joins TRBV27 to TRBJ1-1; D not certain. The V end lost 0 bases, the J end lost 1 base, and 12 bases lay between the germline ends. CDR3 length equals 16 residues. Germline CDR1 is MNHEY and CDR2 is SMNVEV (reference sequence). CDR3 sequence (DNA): TGTGCCAGCAGTTTATCCTTCGCCAGACCGAACACTGAAGCTTTCTTT. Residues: CASSLSFARPNTEAFF.

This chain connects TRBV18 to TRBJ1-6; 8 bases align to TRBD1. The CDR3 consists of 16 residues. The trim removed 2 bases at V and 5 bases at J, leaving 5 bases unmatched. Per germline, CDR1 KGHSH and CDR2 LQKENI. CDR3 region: CASSPNGQGNNSPLHF. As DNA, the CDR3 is TGTGCCAGCTCACCAAACGGACAGGGAAATAATTCACCCCTCCACTTT.

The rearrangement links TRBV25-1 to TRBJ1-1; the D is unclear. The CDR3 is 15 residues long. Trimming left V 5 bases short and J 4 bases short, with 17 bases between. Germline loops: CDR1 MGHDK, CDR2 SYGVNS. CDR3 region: CASSPPGWPVTEAFF. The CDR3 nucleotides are TGTGCCAGCAGTCCACCGGGCTGGCCGGTCACTGAAGCTTTCTTT.

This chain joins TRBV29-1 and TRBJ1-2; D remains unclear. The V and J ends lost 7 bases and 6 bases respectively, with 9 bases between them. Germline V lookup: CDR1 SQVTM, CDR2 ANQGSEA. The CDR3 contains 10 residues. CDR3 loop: CSGDSDGYTF. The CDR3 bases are TGCAGCGGAGACTCTGATGGCTACACCTTC.

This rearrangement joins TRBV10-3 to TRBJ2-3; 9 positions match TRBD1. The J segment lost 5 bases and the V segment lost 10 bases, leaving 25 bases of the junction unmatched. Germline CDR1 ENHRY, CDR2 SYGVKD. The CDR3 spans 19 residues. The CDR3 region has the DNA TGTGCCACTACCCTGGCCGCCCGAGGACAGGGGCGACTTGGAGATACGCAGTATTTT. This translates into CATTLAARGQGRLGDTQYF.

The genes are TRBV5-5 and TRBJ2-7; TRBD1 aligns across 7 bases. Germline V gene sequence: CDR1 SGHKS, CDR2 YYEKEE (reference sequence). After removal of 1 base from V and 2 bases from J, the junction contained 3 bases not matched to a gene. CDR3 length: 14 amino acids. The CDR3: CASSLIQGAYEQYF. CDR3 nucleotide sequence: TGTGCCAGCAGCTTGATTCAGGGGGCCTACGAGCAGTACTTC.

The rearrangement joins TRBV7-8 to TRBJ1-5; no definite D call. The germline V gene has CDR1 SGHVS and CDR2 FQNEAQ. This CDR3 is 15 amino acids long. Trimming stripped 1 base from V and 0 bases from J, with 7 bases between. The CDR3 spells CASSLDGYSNQPQHF. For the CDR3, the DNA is TGTGCCAGCAGCTTAGACGGATATAGCAATCAGCCCCAGCATTTT.